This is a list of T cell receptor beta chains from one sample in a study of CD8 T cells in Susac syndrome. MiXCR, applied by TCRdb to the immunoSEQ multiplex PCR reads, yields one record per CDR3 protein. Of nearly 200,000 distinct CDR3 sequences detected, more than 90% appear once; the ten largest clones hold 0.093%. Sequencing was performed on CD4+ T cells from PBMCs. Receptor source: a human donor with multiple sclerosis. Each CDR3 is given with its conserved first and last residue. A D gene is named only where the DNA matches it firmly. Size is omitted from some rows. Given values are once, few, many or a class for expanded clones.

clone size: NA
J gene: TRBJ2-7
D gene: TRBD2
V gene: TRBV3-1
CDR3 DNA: TGTGCCAGCAGCCAAGCTGGAGCGGGAACTCGTACGAAGCAGTACTTC
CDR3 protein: CASSQAGAGTRTKQYF

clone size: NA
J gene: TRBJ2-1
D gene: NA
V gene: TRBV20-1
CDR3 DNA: TGCAGTGCTAGGGCTACTGAGCAGTTCTTC
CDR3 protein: CSARATEQFF

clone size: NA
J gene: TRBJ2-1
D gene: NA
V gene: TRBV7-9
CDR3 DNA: TGTGCCAGCACCCCTCACCGTGTCCTGGGCAATGAGCAGTTCTTC
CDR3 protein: CASTPHRVLGNEQFF

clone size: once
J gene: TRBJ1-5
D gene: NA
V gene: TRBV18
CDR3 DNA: TGTGCCAGCTCACCGGGGAGGGTGGGTCAGCCCCAGCATTTT
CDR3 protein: CASSPGRVGQPQHF

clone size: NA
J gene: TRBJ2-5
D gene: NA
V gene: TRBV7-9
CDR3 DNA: TGTGCCAGCAGCTTAGCGGCGGGAAGGCTTCAAGAGACCCAGTACTTC
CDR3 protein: CASSLAAGRLQETQYF

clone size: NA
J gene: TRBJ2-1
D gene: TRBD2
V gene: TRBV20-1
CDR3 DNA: TGCAGTGCCGGGGGACTAGCTGCAAATGAGCAGTTCTTC
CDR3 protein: CSAGGLAANEQFF

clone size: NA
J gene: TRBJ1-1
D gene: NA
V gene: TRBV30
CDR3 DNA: TGTGCCTGGAACGGGGGAAGGGCTGAGGGCACTGAAGCTTTCTTT
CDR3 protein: CAWNGGRAEGTEAFF

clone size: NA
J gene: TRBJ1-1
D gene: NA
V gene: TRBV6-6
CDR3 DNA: TGTGCCAGCACCCATAACGAAGCTTTCTTT
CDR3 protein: CASTHNEAFF

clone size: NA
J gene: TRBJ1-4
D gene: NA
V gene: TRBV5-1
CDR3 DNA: TGCGCCAGCAGCTTGGAAGGGATTAATGAAAAACTGTTTTTT
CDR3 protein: CASSLEGINEKLFF

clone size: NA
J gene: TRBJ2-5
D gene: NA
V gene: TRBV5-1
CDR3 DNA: TGCGCCAGCAGCAGCGGGACAGGACCGGAGACCCAGTACTTC
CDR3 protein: CASSSGTGPETQYF

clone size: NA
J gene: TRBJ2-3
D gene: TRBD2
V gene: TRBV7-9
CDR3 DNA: TGTGCCAGCAGCTTACAGCGGGGGGGCACAGATACGCAGTATTTT
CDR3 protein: CASSLQRGGTDTQYF

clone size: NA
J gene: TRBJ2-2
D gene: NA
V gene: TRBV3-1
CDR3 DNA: TGTGCCAGCAGCCAATCCCCGGGTAGCCACGGGGAGCTGTTTTTT
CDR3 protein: CASSQSPGSHGELFF

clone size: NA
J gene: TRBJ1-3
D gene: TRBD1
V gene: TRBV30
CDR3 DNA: TGTGCCTGCGGACAGGGAGTATCCGGAAACACCATATATTTT
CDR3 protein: CACGQGVSGNTIYF

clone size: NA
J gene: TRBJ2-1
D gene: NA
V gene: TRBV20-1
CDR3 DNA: TGCAGTGCTGTCCGGACCCAGGGGATTGAGCAGTTCTTC
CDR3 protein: CSAVRTQGIEQFF

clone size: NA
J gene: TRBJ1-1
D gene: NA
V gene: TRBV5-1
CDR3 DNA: TGCGCCAGCAACGAGGGGCACAGGGTGAACACTGAAGCTTTCTTT
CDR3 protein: CASNEGHRVNTEAFF

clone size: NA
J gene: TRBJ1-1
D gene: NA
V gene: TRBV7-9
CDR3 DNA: TGTGCCAGCAGCCCCAAGGGGGGTGTGAACACTGAAGCTTTCTTT
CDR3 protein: CASSPKGGVNTEAFF

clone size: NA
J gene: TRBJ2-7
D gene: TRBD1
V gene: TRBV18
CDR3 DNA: TGTGCCAGCTCAACCTACTCGGGACAGAACTACGAGCAGTACTTC
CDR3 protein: CASSTYSGQNYEQYF

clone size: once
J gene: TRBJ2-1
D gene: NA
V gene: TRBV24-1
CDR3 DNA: TGTGCCACCAGTGATGCTAACAGGGCGGGAGACCAGGGTCAGTTCTTC
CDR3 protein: CATSDANRAGDQGQFF

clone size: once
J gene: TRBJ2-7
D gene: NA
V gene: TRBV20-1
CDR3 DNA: TGCAGTGCTCGTACAGGGAACTACGAGCAGTACTTC
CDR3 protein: CSARTGNYEQYF

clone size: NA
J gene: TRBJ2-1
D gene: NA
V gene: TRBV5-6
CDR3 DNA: TGTGCCAGCAGCGGCAACCTACAGGGTTACAATGAGCAGTTCTTC
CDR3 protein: CASSGNLQGYNEQFF

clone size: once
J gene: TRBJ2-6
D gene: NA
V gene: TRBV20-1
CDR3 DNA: TGCAGCCAACTCTCTGGGGCCAACGTCCTGACTTTC
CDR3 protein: CSQLSGANVLTF

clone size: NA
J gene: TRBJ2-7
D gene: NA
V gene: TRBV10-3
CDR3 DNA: TGTGCCATCGGTCAAAAGGGGAAGAAGGGTCACGAGCAGTACTTC
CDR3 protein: CAIGQKGKKGHEQYF

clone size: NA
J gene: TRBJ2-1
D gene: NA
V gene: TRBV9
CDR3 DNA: TGTGCCAGCAGCGTAGCTACCCTAGCGAGCTCACTTGAGCAGTTCTTC
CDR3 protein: CASSVATLASSLEQFF

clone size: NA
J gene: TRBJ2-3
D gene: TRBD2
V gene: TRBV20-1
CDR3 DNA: TGCAGCCCAAAGCGAGCGGGAGGGCCGTCGCCGCAGTATTTT
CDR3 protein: CSPKRAGGPSPQYF

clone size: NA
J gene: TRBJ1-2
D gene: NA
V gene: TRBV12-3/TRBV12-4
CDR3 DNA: TGTGCCAGCAGACCCGCTGGGGCGGGGTATGGCTACACCTTC
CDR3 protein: CASRPAGAGYGYTF

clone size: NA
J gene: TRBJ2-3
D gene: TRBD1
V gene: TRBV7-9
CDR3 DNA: TGTGCCAGCAGCCGGGACAGGGTAGTAACAGATACGCAGTATTTT
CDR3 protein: CASSRDRVVTDTQYF

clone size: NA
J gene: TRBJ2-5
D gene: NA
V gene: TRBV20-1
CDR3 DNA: TGCAGTGCTACCCCCCAGGACGTGGCGGAGACCCAGTACTTC
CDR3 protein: CSATPQDVAETQYF

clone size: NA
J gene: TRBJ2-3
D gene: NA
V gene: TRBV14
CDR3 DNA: TGTGCCAGCAGCCCCCTTGGGGGAGATACGCAGTATTTT
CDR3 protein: CASSPLGGDTQYF

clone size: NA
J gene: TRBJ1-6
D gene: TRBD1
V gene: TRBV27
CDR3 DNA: TGTGCCAGCACACTGCCGGGACAGGGGAATTCACCCCTCCACTTT
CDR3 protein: CASTLPGQGNSPLHF

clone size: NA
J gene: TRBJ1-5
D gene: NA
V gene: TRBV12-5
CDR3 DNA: TGTGCTAGTGGTTTGGCCATGACAGGTGTTAGTCAGCCCCAGCATTTT
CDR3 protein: CASGLAMTGVSQPQHF

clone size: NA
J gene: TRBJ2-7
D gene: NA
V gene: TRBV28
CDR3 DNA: TGTGCCAGCAGCCGAAGGGACGCCAGCTCCTACGAGCAGTACTTC
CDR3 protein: CASSRRDASSYEQYF

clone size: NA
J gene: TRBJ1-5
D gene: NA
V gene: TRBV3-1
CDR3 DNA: TGTGCCAGCAGCCAAGAAGTTGGGCGGCCCCAGCATTTT
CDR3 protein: CASSQEVGRPQHF

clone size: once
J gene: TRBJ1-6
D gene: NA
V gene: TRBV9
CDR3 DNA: TGTGCCAGCAGCCCGGGACCTCCGATCAATTCACCCCTCCACTTT
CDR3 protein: CASSPGPPINSPLHF

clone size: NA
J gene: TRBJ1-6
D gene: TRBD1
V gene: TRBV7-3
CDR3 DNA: TGTGCCAGCAGCTTTGGATTAGGGACAGGCCTCCACTTT
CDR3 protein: CASSFGLGTGLHF

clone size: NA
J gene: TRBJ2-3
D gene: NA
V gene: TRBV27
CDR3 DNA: TGTGCCAGCAGTTTATCATCACAGGGACGGAATACGCAGTATTTT
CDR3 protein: CASSLSSQGRNTQYF

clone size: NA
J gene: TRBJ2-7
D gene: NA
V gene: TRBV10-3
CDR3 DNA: TGTGCCGCCGAGGGAACCGGGACGGGCGCCTACGAGCAGTACTTC
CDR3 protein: CAAEGTGTGAYEQYF

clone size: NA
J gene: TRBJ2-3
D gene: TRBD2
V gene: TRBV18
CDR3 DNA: TGTGCCAGCTCACGACAACTAGCGGGGCCCACAGATACGCAGTATTTT
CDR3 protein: CASSRQLAGPTDTQYF

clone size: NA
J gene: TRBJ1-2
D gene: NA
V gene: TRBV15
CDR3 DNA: TGTGCCACCAGCAGTACCGGGGTCACAGACTACACCTTC
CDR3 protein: CATSSTGVTDYTF

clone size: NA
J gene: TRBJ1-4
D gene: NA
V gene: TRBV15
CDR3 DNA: TGTGCCACCAGCAGAGTCACGGACAGTGGCGAAAAACTGTTTTTT
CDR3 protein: CATSRVTDSGEKLFF

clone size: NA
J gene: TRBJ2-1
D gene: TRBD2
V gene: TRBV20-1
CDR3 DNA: TGCAGTGCTTACGGGGGGGGCAATGAGCAGTTCTTC
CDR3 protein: CSAYGGGNEQFF

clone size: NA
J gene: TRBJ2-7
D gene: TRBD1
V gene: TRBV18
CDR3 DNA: TGTGCCAGCTCACCCGCGGGACAGGCTGAGGGGCTCGAGCAGTACTTC
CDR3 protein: CASSPAGQAEGLEQYF

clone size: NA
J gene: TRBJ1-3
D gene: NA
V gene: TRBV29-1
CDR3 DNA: TGCAGCGTTGGCCCTCGACAGACGGACACCATATATTTT
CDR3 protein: CSVGPRQTDTIYF

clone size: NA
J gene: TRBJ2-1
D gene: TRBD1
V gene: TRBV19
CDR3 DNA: TGTGCCAGTATCCCCGGGACAGGGTCCATCAATGAGCAGTTCTTC
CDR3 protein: CASIPGTGSINEQFF

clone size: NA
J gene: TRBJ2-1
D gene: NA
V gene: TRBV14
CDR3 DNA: TGTGCCAGCAGCCTCGGCTCAACCTACAATGAGCAGTTCTTC
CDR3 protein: CASSLGSTYNEQFF

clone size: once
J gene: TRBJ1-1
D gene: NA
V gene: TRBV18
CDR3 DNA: TGTGCCAGCTCACCAAGAGAACAGAACACTGAAGCTTTCTTT
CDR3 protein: CASSPREQNTEAFF

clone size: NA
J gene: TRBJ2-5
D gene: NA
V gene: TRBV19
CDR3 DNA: TGTGCCAGTAGTACAGACAGGTTTGAGACCCAGTACTTC
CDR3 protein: CASSTDRFETQYF

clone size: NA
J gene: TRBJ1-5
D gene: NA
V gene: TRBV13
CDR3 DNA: TGTGCCAGCAGCCTCGGGGACGGCAATCAGCCCCAGCATTTT
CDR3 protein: CASSLGDGNQPQHF

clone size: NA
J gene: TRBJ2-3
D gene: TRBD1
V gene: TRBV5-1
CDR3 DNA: TGCGCCAGCAGCCTCCGGGACAGCTTTACAGATACGCAGTATTTT
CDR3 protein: CASSLRDSFTDTQYF

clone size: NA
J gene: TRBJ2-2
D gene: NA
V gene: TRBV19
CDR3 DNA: TGTGCCAGTAGTGTGAGGGTCGGGGAGCTGTTTTTT
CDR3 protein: CASSVRVGELFF

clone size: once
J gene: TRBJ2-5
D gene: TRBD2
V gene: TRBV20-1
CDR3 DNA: TGCAGTGCTAGAATTTCTAGCGGGAGTAGGAAGACCCAGTACTTC
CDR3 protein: CSARISSGSRKTQYF

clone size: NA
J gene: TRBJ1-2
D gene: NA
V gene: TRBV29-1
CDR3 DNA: TGCAGCGTTGAAGATGGAGGCCCTTATGGCTACACCTTC
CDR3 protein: CSVEDGGPYGYTF

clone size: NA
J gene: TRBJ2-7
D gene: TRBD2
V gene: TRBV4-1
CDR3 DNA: TGCGCCAGCAGCCAAGAGTCAACTAGCGGGAGTCGGTACTTC
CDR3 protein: CASSQESTSGSRYF

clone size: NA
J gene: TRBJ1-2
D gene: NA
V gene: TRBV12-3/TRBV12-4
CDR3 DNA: TGTGCCAGCAGCTCTACAGGGTTCTATGGCTACACCTTC
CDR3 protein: CASSSTGFYGYTF

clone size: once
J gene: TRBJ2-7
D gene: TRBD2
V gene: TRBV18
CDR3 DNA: TGTGCCAGCTCACCGCAGAGCGGGGCGGCACCATCCTACGAGCAGTACTTC
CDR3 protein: CASSPQSGAAPSYEQYF

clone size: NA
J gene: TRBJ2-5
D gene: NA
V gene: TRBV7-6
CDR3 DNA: TGTGCCACCTCACCCACGCGACAGGATCAAGAGACCCAGTACTTC
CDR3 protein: CATSPTRQDQETQYF